What follows are 20 T cell receptor beta chains derived from one specimen sequenced in a study of CD8 T cells in Susac syndrome. With random hexamers, 0.5 to 1 ug RNA was reverse transcribed. TCRdb fed the immunoSEQ multiplex PCR reads into MiXCR, producing one record per CDR3 protein. This repertoire shows 150,000 to 200,000 distinct CDR3 sequences, 85% to 95% found once; its top ten account for roughly 0.1%. The sequenced material came from CD4+ T cells from PBMCs. The receptors here all came from a human donor with multiple sclerosis.

The V call is TRBV6-2 or TRBV6-3, the J call TRBJ1-1; D is undetermined. Trimming took off 6 bases at V and 10 bases at J, with 12 bases between the two ends. Germline assignment: CDR1 MNHEY and CDR2 SVGEGT. The CDR3 has 11 amino acids. Here the CDR3 DNA reads TGTGCCAGCAGATCGGAGGGAGTAGCTTTCTTT. This encodes CASRSEGVAFF.

The chain recombines TRBV2 with TRBJ2-2; D might be TRBD1 (6 bases). V was pared by 8 bases and J by 6 bases, with 10 bases between. Per the germline V gene, CDR1 is SNHLY and CDR2 is FYNNEI. The CDR3 runs to 12 residues. The CDR3 reads CASRGGAGELFF. CDR3 coding DNA: TGTGCCAGCCGAGGGGGAGCCGGGGAGCTGTTTTTT.

The chain employs TRBV19 and TRBJ2-1; TRBD2 aligns across 12 bases. With V trimmed by 7 bases and J by 0 bases, 7 bases remained unmatched. CDR1 and CDR2 (germline): LNHDA, SQIVND (reference sequence). The length of the CDR3 is 17 residues. The CDR3 loop reads CASTTSGRPYSYNEQFF. The CDR3 coding sequence is TGTGCCAGTACCACTAGCGGGAGGCCTTACTCCTACAATGAGCAGTTCTTC.

This clonotype was observed once. The rearrangement uses TRBV15 and TRBJ2-5, with a possible D match to TRBD2 (5 bases). This CDR3 is 15 amino acids long. Trimming left V 1 base short and J 3 bases short, with 12 bases between. From germline, CDR1 is LNHNV and CDR2 YYDKDF (reference sequence). As DNA, the CDR3 is TGTGCCACCAGCAGAGGGGCGACGGGAAAAGAGACCCAGTACTTC. It specifies CATSRGATGKETQYF.

The CDR3 here is CASSLGGLVQETQYF. As DNA, the CDR3 is TGTGCCAGCAGCTTAGGGGGACTGGTACAAGAGACCCAGTACTTC. The gene calls are TRBV7-2 and TRBJ2-5, with D possibly TRBD2 on 6 matching bases. Trimming pared 1 base from V and 2 bases from J, leaving 11 bases between. The CDR3 spans 15 residues. Per germline, CDR1 SGHTA and CDR2 FQGNSA.

This clonotype came up once. The chain couples TRBV10-2 to TRBJ2-5, with 11 nucleotides matching TRBD2. The CDR3 runs 16 residues. J gave up 4 bases and V 6 bases, and 10 bases lay outside the gene matches. The germline V gene has CDR1 WSHSY and CDR2 SAAADI. CDR3 residues: CASRLPLAGGRETQYF. The CDR3 coding sequence is TGCGCCAGCAGGCTCCCGCTAGCGGGGGGCCGAGAGACCCAGTACTTC.

This clonotype was counted once. The rearrangement joins TRBV7-9 to TRBJ2-4; tentatively, D is TRBD1 (6 bases). With 5 bases removed from V and 5 bases from J, the gap between germline ends came to 16 bases. The CDR3 totals 15 residues. CDR1 SEHNR and CDR2 FQNEAQ come from the germline V gene (reference sequence). CDR3 loop: CASSLTGSAQNIQYF. Here the CDR3 DNA reads TGTGCCAGCAGCCTCACAGGGAGCGCCCAAAACATTCAGTACTTC.

V gene TRBV20-1 combines with J gene TRBJ1-2; D call uncertain. This CDR3 region has 11 residues. Germline CDR1 DFQATT, CDR2 SNEGSKA (reference sequence). V was clipped by 3 bases and J by 8 bases, with 10 bases between them. The chain's CDR3 is CSASVSSGYTF. In DNA form, the CDR3 reads TGCAGTGCTAGTGTAAGCTCGGGCTACACCTTC.

V gene TRBV12-3 or TRBV12-4 combines with J gene TRBJ2-6; 8 bases map to TRBD2. The CDR3 runs to 18 residues. Trimming at V came to 3 bases and at J to 1 base, leaving 8 bases not matched to a gene. The CDR3 loop reads CASSLGQRGLSGANVLTF. CDR3 bases: TGTGCCAGCAGTTTGGGTCAGCGGGGGTTGTCTGGGGCCAACGTCCTGACTTTC.

This rearrangement joins TRBV28 to TRBJ2-7; 9 nucleotides agree with TRBD2. The V gene's germline CDR1 is MDHEN and CDR2 SYDVKM. The CDR3 runs to 16 residues. With V trimmed by 8 bases and J by 2 bases, 13 bases remained unmatched. The DNA of the CDR3 is TGTGCCAGCCGCAAAGGAAGGACTAGCGTGACCTACGAGCAGTACTTC. Translation: CASRKGRTSVTYEQYF. Using reference TRBV28 and TRBJ2-7 for the parts outside the CDR3, the full variable domain is DVKVTQSSRYLVKRTGEKVFLECVQDMDHENMFWYRQDPGLGLRLIYFSYDVKMKEKGDIPEGYSVSREKKERFSLILESASTNQTSMYLCASRKGRTSVTYEQYFGPGTRLTVT.

This clonotype was picked up one time. Relative to the germline gene, one junction end is altered; a read error may explain this. The chain recombines TRBV28 with TRBJ2-7, with 12 bases matching TRBD1. The V gene's germline CDR1 is MDHEN and CDR2 SYDVKM. The CDR3 sequence is 15 residues long. The CDR3 bases are TGCACAGGGGGACAGGGGGCAAAATTTTCCTACGAGCAGTACTTC. This gives the protein CTGGQGAKFSYEQYF.

This rearrangement joins TRBV2 to TRBJ2-1; a possible D gene is TRBD2 (5 bases). In germline, CDR1 is SNHLY, CDR2 FYNNEI. V dropped 7 bases and J dropped 6 bases, with 13 bases sitting between them. There are 13 residues in the CDR3. DNA of the CDR3: TGTGCCAGCACGAGAGGGCCGGTCAATGAGCAGTTCTTC. Translated, it gives CASTRGPVNEQFF.

The CDR3 region is CASSMGGTNYGYTF. The CDR3, as DNA: TGTGCCAGTAGTATGGGAGGAACTAACTATGGCTACACCTTC. The chain has TRBV19 and TRBJ1-2; the D is unclear. Germline assignment: CDR1 LNHDA and CDR2 SQIVND (reference sequence). The CDR3 runs 14 residues. Trimming left V 3 bases short and J 0 bases short, with 8 bases between.

This sequence joins TRBV2 and TRBJ2-1; 8 bases line up with TRBD2. The CDR3 length is 15 residues. Germline V gene lookup returns CDR1 SNHLY and CDR2 FYNNEI. The ends lost 5 bases at V and 4 bases at J; junction bases unmatched: 7. As DNA, the CDR3 is TGTGCCAGCAGTAGAGCGGGAGTCGGGTACAATGAGCAGTTCTTC. Encoded protein: CASSRAGVGYNEQFF.

This clonotype was detected only once. This chain uses TRBV9 with TRBJ1-2, with D tentatively TRBD1 (5 bases). The V end was cut by 0 bases, the J end by 5 bases, with 14 bases between. The CDR3 is made up of 15 amino acids. Germline values: CDR1 SGDLS, CDR2 YYNGEE. In nucleotides, the CDR3 is TGTGCCAGCAGCGTAGACCCCGCCCGGGGGTATGGCTACACCTTC. It translates to CASSVDPARGYGYTF.

In this sample, this clonotype turned up once. The chain combines TRBV20-1 with TRBJ2-1; 11 bases match TRBD2. Per germline, CDR1 DFQATT and CDR2 SNEGSKA (reference sequence). Trimming removed 5 bases from V and 8 bases from J; junction bases left unmatched: 14. The CDR3 is 16 residues long. CDR3 amino acids: CSAAGTSGTTGDEQFF. The CDR3 bases are TGCAGTGCTGCCGGGACTAGCGGAACTACGGGCGATGAGCAGTTCTTC.

V usage is TRBV7-9 and J usage is TRBJ2-1, with 12 bases that match TRBD2. The length of the CDR3 is 15 residues. The germline V gene encodes CDR1 SEHNR and CDR2 FQNEAQ (reference sequence). Losses at the gene ends were 1 base for V and 9 bases for J; bases not matched to a gene: 4. CDR3 residues: CASSLVPSGGAEQFF. The DNA for the CDR3 is TGTGCCAGCAGCTTAGTCCCTAGCGGGGGGGCTGAGCAGTTCTTC.

V is TRBV30 and J is TRBJ2-7; D call uncertain. V was shortened by 6 bases and J by 4 bases, with 22 bases between the two germline ends. Germline-derived CDR1 and CDR2 are GTSNPN and SVGIG (reference sequence). This CDR3 has 15 amino acids. Here the CDR3 DNA reads TGTGCCTGCCGCCTCTCTCCGCTTTTGGATTACGAGCAGTACTTC. This encodes CACRLSPLLDYEQYF.

V is TRBV11-2 and J is TRBJ1-2, with TRBD1 matching over 7 bases. CDR3 size: 15 residues. The trim removed 5 bases at V and 4 bases at J, leaving 10 bases unmatched. Germline loops: CDR1 SGHAT, CDR2 FQNNGV. The CDR3 loop reads CASSLNRGGGYGYTF. The DNA for the CDR3 is TGTGCCAGCAGCCTGAACAGGGGAGGAGGCTATGGCTACACCTTC.

This clonotype was seen a few times. The chain is built from TRBV7-2 and TRBJ2-1; D may match TRBD1 or TRBD2 (6 bases each). The CDR3 length is 12 residues. With 0 bases removed from V and 15 bases from J, the gap between germline ends came to 12 bases. From germline, CDR1 is SGHTA and CDR2 FQGNSA. The CDR3 nucleotides are TGTGCCAGCAGCTTAGCGTCGGGGGCCTGGTTCTTC. Amino acid sequence: CASSLASGAWFF. The whole variable domain, remainder taken from reference TRBV7-2 and TRBJ2-1, is GAGVSQSPSNKVTEKGKDVELRCDPISGHTALYWYRQSLGQGLEFLIYFQGNSAPDKSGLPSDRFSAERTGGSVSTLTIQRTQQEDSAVYLCASSLASGAWFFGPGTRLTVL.